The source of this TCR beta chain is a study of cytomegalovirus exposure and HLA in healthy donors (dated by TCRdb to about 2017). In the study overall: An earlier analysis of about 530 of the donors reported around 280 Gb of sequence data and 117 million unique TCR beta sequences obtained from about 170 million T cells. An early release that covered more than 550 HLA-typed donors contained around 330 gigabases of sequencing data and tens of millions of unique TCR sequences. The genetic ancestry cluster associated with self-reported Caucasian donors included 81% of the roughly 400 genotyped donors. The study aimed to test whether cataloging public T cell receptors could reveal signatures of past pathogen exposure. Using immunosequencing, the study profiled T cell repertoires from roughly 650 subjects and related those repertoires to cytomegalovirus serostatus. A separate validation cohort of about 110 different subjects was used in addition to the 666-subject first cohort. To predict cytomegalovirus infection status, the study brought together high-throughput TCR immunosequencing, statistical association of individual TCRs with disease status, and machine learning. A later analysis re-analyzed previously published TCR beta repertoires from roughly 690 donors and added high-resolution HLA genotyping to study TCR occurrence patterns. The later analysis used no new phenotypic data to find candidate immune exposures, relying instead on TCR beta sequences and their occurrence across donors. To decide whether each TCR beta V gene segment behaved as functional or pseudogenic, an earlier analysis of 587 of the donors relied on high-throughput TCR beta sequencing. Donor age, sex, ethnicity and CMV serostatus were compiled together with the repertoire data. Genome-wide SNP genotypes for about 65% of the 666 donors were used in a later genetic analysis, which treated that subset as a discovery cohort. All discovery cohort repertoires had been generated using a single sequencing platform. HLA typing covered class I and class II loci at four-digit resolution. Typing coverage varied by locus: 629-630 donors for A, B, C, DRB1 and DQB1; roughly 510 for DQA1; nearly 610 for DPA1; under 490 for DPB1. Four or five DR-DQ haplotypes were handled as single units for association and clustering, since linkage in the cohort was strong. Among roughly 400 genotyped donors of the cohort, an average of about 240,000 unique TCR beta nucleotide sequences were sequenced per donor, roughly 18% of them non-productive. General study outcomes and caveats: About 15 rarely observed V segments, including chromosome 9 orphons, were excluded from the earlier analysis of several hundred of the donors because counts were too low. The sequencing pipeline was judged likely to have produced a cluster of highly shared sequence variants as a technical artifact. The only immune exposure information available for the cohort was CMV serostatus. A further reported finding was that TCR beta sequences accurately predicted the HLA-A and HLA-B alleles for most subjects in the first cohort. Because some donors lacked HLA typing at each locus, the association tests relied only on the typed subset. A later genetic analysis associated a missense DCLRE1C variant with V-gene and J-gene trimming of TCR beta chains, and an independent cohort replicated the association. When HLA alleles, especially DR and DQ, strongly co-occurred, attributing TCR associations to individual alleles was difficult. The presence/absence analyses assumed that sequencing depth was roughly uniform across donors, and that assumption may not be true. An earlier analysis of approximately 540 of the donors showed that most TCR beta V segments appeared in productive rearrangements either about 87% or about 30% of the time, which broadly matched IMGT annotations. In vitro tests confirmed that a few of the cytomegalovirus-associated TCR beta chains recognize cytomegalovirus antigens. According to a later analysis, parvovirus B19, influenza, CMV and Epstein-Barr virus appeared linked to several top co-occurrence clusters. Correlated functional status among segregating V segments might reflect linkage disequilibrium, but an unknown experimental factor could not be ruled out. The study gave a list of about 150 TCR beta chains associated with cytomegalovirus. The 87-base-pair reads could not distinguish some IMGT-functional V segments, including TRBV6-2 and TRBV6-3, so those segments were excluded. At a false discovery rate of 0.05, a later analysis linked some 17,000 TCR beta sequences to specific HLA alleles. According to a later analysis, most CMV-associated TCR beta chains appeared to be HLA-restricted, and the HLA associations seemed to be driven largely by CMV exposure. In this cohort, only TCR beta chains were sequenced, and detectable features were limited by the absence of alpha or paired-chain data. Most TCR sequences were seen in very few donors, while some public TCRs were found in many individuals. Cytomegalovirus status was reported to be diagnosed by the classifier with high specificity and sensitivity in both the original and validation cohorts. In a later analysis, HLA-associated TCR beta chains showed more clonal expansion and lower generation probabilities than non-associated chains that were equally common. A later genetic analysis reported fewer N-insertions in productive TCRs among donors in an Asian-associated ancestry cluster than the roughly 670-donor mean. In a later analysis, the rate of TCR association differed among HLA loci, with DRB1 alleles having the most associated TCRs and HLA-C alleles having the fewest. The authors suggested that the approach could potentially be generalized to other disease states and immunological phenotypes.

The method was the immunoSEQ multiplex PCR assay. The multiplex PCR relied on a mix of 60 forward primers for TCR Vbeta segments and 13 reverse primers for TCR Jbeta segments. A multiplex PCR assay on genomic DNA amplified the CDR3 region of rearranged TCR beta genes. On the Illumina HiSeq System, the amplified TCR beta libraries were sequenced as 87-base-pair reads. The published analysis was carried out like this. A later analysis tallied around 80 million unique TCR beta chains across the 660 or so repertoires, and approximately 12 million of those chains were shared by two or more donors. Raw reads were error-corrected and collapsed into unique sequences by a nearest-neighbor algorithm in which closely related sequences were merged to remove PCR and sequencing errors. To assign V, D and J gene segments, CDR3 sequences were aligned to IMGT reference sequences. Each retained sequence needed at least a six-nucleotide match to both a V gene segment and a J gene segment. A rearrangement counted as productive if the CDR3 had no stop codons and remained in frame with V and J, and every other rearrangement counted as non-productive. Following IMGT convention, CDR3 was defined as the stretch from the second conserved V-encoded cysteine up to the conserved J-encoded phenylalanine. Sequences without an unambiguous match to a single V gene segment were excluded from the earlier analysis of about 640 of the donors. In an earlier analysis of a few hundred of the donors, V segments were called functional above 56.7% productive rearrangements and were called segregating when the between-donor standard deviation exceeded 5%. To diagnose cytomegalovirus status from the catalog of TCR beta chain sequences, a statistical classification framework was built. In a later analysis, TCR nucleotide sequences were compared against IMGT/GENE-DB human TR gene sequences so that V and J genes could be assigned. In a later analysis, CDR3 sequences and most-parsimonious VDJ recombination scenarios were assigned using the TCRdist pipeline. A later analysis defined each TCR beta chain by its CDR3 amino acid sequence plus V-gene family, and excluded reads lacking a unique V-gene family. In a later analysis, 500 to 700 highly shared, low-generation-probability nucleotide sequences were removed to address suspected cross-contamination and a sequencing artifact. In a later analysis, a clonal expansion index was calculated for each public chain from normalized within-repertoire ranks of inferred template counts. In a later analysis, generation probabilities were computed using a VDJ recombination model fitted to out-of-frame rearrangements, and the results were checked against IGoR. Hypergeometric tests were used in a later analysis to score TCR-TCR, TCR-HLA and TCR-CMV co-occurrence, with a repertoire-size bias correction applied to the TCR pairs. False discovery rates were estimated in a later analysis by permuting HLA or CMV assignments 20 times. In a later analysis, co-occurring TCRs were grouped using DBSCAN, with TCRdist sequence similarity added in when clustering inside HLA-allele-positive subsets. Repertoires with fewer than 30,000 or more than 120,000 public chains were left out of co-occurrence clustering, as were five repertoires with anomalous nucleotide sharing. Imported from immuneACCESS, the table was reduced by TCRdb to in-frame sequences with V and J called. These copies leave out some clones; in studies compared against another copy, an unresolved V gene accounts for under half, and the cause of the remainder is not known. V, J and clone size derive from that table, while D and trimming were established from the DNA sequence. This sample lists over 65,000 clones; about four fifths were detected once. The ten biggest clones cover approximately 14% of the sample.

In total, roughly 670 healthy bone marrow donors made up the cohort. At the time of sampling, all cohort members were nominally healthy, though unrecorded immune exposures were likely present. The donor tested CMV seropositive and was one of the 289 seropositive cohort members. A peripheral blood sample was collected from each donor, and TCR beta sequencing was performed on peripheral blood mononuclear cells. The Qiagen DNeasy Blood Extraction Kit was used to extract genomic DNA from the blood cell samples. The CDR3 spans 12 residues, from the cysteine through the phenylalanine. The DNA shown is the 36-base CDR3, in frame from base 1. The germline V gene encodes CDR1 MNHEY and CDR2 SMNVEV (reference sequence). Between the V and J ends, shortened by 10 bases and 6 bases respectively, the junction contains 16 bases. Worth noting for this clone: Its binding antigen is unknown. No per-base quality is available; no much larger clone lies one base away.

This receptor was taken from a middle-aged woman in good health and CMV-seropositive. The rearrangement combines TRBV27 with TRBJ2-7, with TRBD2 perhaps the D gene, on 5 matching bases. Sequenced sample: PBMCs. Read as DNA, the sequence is TGTGCCACAAGAGAGGGAGTCAGCGAGCAGTACTTC. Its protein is CATREGVSEQYF.